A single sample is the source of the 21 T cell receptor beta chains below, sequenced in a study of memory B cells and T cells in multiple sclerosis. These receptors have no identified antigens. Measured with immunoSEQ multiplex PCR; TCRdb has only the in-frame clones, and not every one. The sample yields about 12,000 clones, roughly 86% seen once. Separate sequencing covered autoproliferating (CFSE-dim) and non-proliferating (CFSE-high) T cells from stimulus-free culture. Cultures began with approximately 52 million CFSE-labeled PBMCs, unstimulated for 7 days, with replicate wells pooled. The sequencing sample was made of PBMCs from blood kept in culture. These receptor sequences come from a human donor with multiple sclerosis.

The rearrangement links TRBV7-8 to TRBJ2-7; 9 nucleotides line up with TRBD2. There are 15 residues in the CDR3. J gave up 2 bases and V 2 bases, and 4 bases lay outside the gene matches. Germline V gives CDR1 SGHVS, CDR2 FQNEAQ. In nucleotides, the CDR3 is TGTGCCAGCAGCTTACAGACTAGCGGAACCTACGAGCAGTACTTC. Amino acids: CASSLQTSGTYEQYF. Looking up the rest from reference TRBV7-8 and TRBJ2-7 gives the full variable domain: GAGVSQSPRYKVAKRGQDVALRCDPISGHVSLFWYQQALGQGPEFLTYFQNEAQLDKSGLPSDRFFAERPEGSVSTLKIQRTQQEDSAVYLCASSLQTSGTYEQYFGPGTRLTVT.

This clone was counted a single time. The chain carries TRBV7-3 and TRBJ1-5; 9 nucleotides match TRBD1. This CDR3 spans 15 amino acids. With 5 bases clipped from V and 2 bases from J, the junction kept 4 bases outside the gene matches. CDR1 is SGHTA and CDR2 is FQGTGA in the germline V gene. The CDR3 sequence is CASSPRDRGNQPQHF. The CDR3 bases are TGTGCCAGCAGCCCCCGGGACAGGGGCAATCAGCCCCAGCATTTT. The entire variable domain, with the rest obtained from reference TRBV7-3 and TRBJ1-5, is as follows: GAGVSQTPSNKVTEKGKYVELRCDPISGHTALYWYRQSLGQGPEFLIYFQGTGAADDSGLPNDRFFAVRPEGSVSTLKIQRTERGDSAVYLCASSPRDRGNQPQHFGDGTRLSIL.

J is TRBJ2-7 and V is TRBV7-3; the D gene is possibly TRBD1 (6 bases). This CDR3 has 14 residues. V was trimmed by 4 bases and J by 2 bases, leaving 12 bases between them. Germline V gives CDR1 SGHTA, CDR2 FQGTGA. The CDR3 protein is CASSSQQGPYEQYF. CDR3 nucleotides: TGTGCCAGCAGCTCGCAACAGGGTCCCTACGAGCAGTACTTC.

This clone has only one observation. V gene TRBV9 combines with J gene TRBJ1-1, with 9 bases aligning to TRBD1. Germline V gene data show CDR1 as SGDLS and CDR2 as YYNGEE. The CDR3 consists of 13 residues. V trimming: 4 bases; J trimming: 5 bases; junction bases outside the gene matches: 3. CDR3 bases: TGTGCCAGCAGCTACAGGGGGCGTACTGAAGCTTTCTTT. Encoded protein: CASSYRGRTEAFF.

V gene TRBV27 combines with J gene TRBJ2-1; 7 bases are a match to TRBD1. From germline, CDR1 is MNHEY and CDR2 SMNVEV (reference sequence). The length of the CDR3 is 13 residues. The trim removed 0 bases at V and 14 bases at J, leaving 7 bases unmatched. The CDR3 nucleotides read TGTGCCAGCAGTTTATCAGGGGGCCAGGGAGAGTTCTTC. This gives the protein CASSLSGGQGEFF.

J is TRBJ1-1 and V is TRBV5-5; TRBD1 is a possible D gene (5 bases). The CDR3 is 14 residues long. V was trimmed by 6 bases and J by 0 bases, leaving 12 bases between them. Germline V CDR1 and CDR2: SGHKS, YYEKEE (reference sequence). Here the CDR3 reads CASTRDSVNTEAFF. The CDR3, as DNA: TGTGCCAGCACCCGGGACTCCGTGAACACTGAAGCTTTCTTT.

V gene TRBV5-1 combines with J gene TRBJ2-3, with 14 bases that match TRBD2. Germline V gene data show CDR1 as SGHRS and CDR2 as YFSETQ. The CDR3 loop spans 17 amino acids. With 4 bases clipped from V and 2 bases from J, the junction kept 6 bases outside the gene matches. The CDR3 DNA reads TGCGCCAGCAGCCATGGACTAGCGGGGGGAACCACAGATACGCAGTATTTT. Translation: CASSHGLAGGTTDTQYF. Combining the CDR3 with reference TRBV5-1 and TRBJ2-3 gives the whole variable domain KAGVTQTPRYLIKTRGQQVTLSCSPISGHRSVSWYQQTPGQGLQFLFEYFSETQRNKGNFPGRFSGRQFSNSRSEMNVSTLELGDSALYLCASSHGLAGGTTDTQYFGPGTRLTVL.

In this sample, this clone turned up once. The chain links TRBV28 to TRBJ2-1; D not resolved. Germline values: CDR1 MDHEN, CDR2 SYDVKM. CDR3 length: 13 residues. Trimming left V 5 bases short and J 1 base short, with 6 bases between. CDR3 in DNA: TGTGCCAGCAGTGCACTATCCTACAATGAGCAGTTCTTC. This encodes CASSALSYNEQFF.

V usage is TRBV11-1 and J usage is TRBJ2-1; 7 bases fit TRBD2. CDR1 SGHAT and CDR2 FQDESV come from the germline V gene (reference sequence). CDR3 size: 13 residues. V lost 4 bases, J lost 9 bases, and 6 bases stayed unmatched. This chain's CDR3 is CASSSTTSLEQFF. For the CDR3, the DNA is TGTGCCAGCAGCTCGACGACTAGCCTTGAGCAGTTCTTC.

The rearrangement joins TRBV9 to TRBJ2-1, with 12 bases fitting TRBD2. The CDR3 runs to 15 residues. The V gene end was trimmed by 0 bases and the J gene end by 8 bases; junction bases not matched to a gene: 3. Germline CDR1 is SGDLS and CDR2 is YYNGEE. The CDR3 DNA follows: TGTGCCAGCAGCGTAGGGACTAGCGGGATTGATGAGCAGTTCTTC. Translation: CASSVGTSGIDEQFF.

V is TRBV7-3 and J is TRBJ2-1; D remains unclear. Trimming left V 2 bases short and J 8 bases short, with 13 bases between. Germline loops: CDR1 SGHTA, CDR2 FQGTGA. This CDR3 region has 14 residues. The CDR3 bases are TGTGCCAGCAGCTTAGGGCGTTTTGAGTATGAGCAGTTCTTC. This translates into CASSLGRFEYEQFF.

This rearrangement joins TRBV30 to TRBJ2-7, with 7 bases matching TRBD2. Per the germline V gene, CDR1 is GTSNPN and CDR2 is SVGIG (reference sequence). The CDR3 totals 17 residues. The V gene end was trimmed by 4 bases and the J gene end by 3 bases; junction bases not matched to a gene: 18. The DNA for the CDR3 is TGTGCCTGGACGCCCTCCTTTCTCGCGGGAGAGCACTACGAGCAGTACTTC. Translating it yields CAWTPSFLAGEHYEQYF.

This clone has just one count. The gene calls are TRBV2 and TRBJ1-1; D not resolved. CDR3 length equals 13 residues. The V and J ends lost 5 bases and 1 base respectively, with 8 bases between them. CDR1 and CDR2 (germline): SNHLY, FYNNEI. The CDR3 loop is CASSLNKNTEAFF. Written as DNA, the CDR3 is TGTGCCAGCAGTTTAAATAAGAACACTGAAGCTTTCTTT.

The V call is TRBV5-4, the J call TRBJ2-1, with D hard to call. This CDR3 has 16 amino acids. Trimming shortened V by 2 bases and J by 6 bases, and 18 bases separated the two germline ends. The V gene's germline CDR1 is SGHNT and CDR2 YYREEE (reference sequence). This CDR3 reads CASSFGGESWGNEQFF. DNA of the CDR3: TGTGCCAGCAGCTTCGGTGGCGAATCTTGGGGCAATGAGCAGTTCTTC.

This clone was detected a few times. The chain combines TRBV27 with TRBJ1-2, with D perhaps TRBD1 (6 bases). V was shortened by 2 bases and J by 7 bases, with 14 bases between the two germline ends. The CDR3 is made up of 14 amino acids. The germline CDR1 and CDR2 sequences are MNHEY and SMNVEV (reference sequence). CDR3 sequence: CASSLATGNGGYTF. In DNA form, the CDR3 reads TGTGCCAGCAGTTTAGCAACAGGGAATGGTGGCTACACCTTC.

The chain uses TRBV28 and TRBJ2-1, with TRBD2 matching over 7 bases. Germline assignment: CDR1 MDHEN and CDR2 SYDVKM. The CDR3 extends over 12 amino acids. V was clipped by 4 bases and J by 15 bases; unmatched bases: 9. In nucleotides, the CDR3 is TGTGCCAGCAGTTCTATCGGACTAGGGCCGTTCTTC. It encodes CASSSIGLGPFF.

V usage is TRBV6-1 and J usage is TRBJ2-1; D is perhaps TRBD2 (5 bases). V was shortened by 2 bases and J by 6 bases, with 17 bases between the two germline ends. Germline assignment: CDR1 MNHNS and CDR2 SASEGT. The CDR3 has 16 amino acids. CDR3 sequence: CASSEFPSPSPNEQFF. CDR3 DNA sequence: TGTGCCAGCAGTGAATTTCCTAGCCCAAGTCCCAATGAGCAGTTCTTC.

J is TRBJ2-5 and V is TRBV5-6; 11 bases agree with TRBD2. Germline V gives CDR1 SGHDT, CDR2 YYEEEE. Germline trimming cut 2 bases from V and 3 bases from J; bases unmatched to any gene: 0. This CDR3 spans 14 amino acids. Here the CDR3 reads CASSLLAGEETQYF. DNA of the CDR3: TGTGCCAGCAGCTTACTAGCGGGAGAAGAGACCCAGTACTTC.

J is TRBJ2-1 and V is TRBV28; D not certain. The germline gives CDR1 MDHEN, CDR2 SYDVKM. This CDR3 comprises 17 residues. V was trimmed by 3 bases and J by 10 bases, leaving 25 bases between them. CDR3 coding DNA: TGTGCCAGCAGTTTGTTCCACCCACCCCAAAGTAGGTCCGAGCAGTTCTTC. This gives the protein CASSLFHPPQSRSEQFF.

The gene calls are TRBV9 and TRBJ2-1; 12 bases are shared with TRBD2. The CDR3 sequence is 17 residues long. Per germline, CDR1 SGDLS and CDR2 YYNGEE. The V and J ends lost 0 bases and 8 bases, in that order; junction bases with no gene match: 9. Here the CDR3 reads CASSVALMGLAGHEQFF. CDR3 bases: TGTGCCAGCAGCGTAGCTTTAATGGGACTAGCGGGCCATGAGCAGTTCTTC.

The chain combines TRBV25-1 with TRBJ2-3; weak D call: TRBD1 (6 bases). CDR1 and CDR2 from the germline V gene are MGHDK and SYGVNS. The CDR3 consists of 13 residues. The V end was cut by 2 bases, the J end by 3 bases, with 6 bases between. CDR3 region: CASSETGTDTQYF. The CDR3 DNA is TGTGCCAGCAGTGAAACAGGGACAGATACGCAGTATTTT.